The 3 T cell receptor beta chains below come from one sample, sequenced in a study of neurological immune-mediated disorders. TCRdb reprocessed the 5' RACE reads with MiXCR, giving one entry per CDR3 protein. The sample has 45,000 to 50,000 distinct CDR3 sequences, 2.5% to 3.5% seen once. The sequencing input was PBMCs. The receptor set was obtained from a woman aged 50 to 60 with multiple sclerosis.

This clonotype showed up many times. The CDR3 loop reads CATNRDRGFNQPQHF. CDR3 in DNA: TGTGCCACCAACCGGGACAGGGGGTTTAATCAGCCCCAGCATTTT. The genes are TRBV6-1 and TRBJ1-5; 11 positions match TRBD1. The V and J ends lost 10 bases and 4 bases, in that order; junction bases with no gene match: 9. The germline gives CDR1 MNHNS, CDR2 SASEGT. This CDR3 has 15 amino acids.

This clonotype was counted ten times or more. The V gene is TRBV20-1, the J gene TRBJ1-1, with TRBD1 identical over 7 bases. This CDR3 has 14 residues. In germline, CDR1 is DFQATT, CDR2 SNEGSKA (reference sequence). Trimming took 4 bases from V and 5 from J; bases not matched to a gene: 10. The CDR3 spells CSANDRARWTEAFF. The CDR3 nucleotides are TGCAGTGCTAACGACAGGGCCCGTTGGACTGAAGCTTTCTTT.

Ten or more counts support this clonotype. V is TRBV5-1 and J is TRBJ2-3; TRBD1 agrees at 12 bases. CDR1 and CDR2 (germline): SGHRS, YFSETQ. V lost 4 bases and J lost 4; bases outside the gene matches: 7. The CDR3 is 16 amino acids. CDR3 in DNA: TGCGCCAGCAGCGGGACAGGGGGCCGGGTTTCAGATACGCAGTATTTT. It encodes CASSGTGGRVSDTQYF. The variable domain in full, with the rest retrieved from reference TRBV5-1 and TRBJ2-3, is KAGVTQTPRYLIKTRGQQVTLSCSPISGHRSVSWYQQTPGQGLQFLFEYFSETQRNKGNFPGRFSGRQFSNSRSEMNVSTLELGDSALYLCASSGTGGRVSDTQYFGPGTRLTVL.